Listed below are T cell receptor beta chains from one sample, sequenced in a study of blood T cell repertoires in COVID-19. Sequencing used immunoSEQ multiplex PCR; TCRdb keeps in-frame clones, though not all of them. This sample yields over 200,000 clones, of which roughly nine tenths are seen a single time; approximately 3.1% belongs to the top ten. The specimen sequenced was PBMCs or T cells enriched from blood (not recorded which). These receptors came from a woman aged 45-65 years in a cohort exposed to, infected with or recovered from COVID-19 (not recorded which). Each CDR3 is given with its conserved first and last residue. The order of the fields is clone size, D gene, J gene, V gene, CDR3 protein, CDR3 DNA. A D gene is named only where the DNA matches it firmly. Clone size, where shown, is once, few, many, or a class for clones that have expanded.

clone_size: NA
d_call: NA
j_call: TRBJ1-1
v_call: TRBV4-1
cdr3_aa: CASSQDPGGWEAFF
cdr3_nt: TGCGCCAGCAGCCAAGATCCGGGTGGGTGGGAAGCTTTCTTT

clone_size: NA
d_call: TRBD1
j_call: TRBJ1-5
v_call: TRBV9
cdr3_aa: CASSVLHRGLYQPQHF
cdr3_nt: TGTGCCAGCAGCGTCCTCCACAGGGGGCTTTATCAGCCCCAGCATTTT

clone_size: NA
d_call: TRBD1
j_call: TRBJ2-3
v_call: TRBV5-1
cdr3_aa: CASSRDRYTDTQYF
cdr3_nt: TGCGCCAGCAGCAGGGACAGGTACACAGATACGCAGTATTTT

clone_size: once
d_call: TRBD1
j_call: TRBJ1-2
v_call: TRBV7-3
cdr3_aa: CASRLDRGYGYTF
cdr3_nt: TGTGCCAGCAGATTGGACAGGGGCTATGGCTACACCTTC

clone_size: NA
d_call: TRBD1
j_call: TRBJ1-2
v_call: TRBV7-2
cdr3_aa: CASSSHRGGQGFYGYTF
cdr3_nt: TGTGCCAGCAGCTCCCACCGGGGCGGACAGGGCTTCTATGGCTACACCTTC

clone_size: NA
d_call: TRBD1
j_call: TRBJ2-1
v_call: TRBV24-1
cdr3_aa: CATSDLRDRGRDEQFF
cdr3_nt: TGTGCCACCAGTGATCTCCGGGACAGGGGGCGAGATGAGCAGTTCTTC

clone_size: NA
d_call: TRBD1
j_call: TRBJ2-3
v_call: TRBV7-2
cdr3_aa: CASSKQGADTQYF
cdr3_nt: TGTGCCAGCAGCAAACAGGGGGCAGATACGCAGTATTTT

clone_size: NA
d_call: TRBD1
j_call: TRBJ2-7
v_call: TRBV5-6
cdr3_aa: CASSWAGTEYEQYF
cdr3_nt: TGTGCCAGCAGCTGGGCCGGGACAGAATACGAGCAGTACTTC

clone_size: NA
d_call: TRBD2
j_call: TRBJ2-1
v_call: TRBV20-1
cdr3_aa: CSASAGGARGEQFF
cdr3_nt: TGCAGTGCTAGTGCCGGGGGGGCCCGGGGAGAGCAGTTCTTC

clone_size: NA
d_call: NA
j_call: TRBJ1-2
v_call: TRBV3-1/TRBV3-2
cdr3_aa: CASSQTGVYGYTF
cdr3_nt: TGTGCCAGCAGCCAAACAGGTGTCTATGGCTACACCTTC

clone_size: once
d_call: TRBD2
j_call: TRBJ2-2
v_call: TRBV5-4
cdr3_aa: CASSVGLANTGELFF
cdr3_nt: TGTGCCAGCAGCGTGGGACTAGCGAACACCGGGGAGCTGTTTTTT

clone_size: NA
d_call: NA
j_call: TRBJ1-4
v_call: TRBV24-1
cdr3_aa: CATSDPTASGEKLFF
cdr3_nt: TGTGCCACCAGTGACCCCACAGCCAGCGGGGAAAAACTGTTTTTT

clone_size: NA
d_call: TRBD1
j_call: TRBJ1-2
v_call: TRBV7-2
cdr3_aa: CASSLGQGGGYTF
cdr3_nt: TGTGCCAGCAGCTTAGGACAGGGGGGCGGCTACACCTTC

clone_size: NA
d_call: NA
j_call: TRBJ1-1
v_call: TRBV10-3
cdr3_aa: CAISIGSQGTEAFF
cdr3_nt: TGTGCCATCAGCATAGGGAGCCAAGGAACTGAAGCTTTCTTT

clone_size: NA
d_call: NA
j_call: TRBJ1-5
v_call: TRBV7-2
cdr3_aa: CASSLSVAWGLEPQHF
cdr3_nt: TGTGCCAGCAGCTTAAGTGTAGCGTGGGGGCTGGAGCCCCAGCATTTT

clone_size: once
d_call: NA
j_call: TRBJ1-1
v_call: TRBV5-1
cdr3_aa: CASSLSAPVASTEAFF
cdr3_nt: TGCGCCAGCAGCTTGTCAGCCCCGGTAGCTAGCACTGAAGCTTTCTTT

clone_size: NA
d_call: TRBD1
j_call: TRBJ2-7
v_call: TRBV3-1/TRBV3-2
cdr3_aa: CASSPSTGVEQYF
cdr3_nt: TGTGCCAGCAGCCCCTCGACAGGGGTCGAGCAGTACTTC

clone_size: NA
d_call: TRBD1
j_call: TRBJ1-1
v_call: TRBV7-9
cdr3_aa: CASSLSGGLNTEAFF
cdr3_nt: TGTGCCAGCAGCTTGTCAGGGGGCTTGAACACTGAAGCTTTCTTT

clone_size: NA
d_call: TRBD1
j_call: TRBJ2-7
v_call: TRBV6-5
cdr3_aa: CATGPGQKYEQYF
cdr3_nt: TGTGCCACCGGTCCGGGACAGAAGTACGAGCAGTACTTC

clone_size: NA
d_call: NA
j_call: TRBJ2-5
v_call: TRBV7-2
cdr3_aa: CASSPRDFGETQYF
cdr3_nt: TGTGCCAGCAGCCCTAGGGACTTCGGGGAGACCCAGTACTTC

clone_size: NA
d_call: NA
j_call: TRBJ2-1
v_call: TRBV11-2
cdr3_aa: CASSLDGSSYNEQFF
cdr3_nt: TGTGCCAGCAGCTTAGATGGGAGCTCCTACAATGAGCAGTTCTTC

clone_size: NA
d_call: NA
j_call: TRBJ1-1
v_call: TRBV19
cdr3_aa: CASIRIQGNTEAFF
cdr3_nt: TGTGCCAGTATACGGATCCAGGGGAACACTGAAGCTTTCTTT

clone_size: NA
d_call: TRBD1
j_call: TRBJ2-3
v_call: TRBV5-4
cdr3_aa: CASSLRDRTDTQYF
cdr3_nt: TGTGCCAGCAGCCTCCGGGACAGAACAGATACGCAGTATTTT

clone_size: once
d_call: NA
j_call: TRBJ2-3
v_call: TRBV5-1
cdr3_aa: CASSPQGTDTQYF
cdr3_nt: TGCGCCAGCAGCCCGCAGGGTACAGATACGCAGTATTTT

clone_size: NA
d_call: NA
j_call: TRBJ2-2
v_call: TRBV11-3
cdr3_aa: CASSLEANTGELFF
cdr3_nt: TGTGCCAGCAGCTTGGAGGCAAACACCGGGGAGCTGTTTTTT